The 12 T cell receptor beta chains below come from one sample, sequenced in a study of T cells in Graves' hyperthyroidism and ophthalmopathy. RNA transcripts were the template for amplifying TCR beta CDR3 regions. A set of HTBI primers served as the primers for a first-round RT-PCR of the TCR CDR3. TCRdb reprocessed the multiplex PCR reads with MiXCR, giving one entry per CDR3 protein. Here the sample spans about 210,000 distinct CDR3 sequences, approximately 20% being singletons. The specimen was blood. The receptors here all came from a man aged 35-49 years with Graves' hyperthyroidism.

The chain recombines TRBV18 with TRBJ1-3; no clear D gene. Germline loops: CDR1 KGHSH, CDR2 LQKENI. V was clipped by 4 bases and J by 0 bases, with 7 bases between them. There are 14 residues in the CDR3. In DNA form, the CDR3 reads TGTGCCAGCTCACAGCAGGCCTCTGGAAACACCATATATTTT. Encoded protein: CASSQQASGNTIYF.

This clonotype was recorded at least ten times. The rearrangement uses TRBV9 and TRBJ1-1; TRBD1 is a possible D gene (6 bases). V was shortened by 4 bases and J by 1 base, with 11 bases between the two germline ends. The length of the CDR3 is 14 residues. Germline values: CDR1 SGDLS, CDR2 YYNGEE. The CDR3 DNA reads TGTGCCAGCAGCACACAGGGATCGAACACTGAAGCTTTCTTT. It encodes CASSTQGSNTEAFF.

This clonotype was counted at least ten times. This chain joins TRBV18 and TRBJ2-3; TRBD1 is a possible D gene (6 bases). The V and J ends lost 1 base and 3 bases respectively, with 11 bases between them. The germline V gene has CDR1 KGHSH and CDR2 LQKENI. This CDR3 has 15 amino acids. Here the CDR3 DNA reads TGTGCCAGCTCACCACTAGCAGGGGAGACAGATACGCAGTATTTT. As protein: CASSPLAGETDTQYF.

This clonotype appeared a few times. A read error may be the cause here, since a much bigger clone is one base away. J is TRBJ2-5 and V is TRBV6-1; TRBD1 is a possible D gene (6 bases). From germline, CDR1 is MNHNS and CDR2 SASEGT. This CDR3 has 15 amino acids. V shed 6 bases and J shed 11 bases, with 25 bases lying between them. The CDR3 nucleotides are TGTGCCAGCAGCGCCGGGACATTCGGAGAAGAGGGGCAGTACTTC. Protein sequence: CASSAGTFGEEGQYF.

This clonotype was counted many times. CDR3 protein: CASFSPVDYGYTF. Here the CDR3 DNA reads TGTGCTTCTTTCTCCCCCGTGGACTATGGCTACACCTTC. The rearrangement uses TRBV6-1 and TRBJ1-2; no firm D call. CDR1 and CDR2 from the germline V gene are MNHNS and SASEGT. CDR3 length: 13 residues.

This clonotype was recorded at least ten times. J is TRBJ2-7 and V is TRBV6-2 or TRBV6-3; D is uncertain. This CDR3 spans 11 amino acids. CDR1 and CDR2 from the germline V gene are MNHEY and SVGEGT. V was pared by 4 bases and J by 3 bases, with 4 bases between. CDR3 nucleotide sequence: TGTGCCAGCAGTTCCTTCTACGAGCAGTACTTC. Translating gives CASSSFYEQYF.

There are many counts of this clonotype. This chain connects TRBV7-2 to TRBJ2-7; TRBD2 aligns across 9 bases. The CDR3 contains 15 residues. J gave up 2 bases and V 1 base, and 3 bases lay outside the gene matches. Germline CDR1 and CDR2: SGHTA and FQGNSA. The CDR3 DNA is TGTGCCAGCAGCTTAGGACTAGCGGATACCTACGAGCAGTACTTC. It translates to CASSLGLADTYEQYF.

At least ten counts were recorded for this clonotype. The rearrangement links TRBV20-1 to TRBJ1-4; D might be TRBD1 (5 bases). The CDR3 is 13 residues long. Germline lookup yields CDR1 DFQATT and CDR2 SNEGSKA (reference sequence). V lost 2 bases and J 8 bases, leaving 12 bases between the germline ends. CDR3: CSARPDKKEKLFF. As DNA, the CDR3 is TGCAGTGCTAGACCGGACAAGAAGGAAAAACTGTTTTTT.

This clonotype was observed a handful of times. The V call is TRBV27, the J call TRBJ1-2; 8 bases are a match to TRBD1. From germline, CDR1 is MNHEY and CDR2 SMNVEV (reference sequence). The CDR3 runs 14 residues. J was trimmed by 4 bases and V by 5 bases; bases with no gene match: 6. As DNA, the CDR3 is TGTGCCAGCAGTACCGGACAGGGAGGCTATGGCTACACCTTC. Translated, it gives CASSTGQGGYGYTF.

The rearrangement uses TRBV30 and TRBJ2-2; D is perhaps TRBD1 (6 bases). Deletions cut 0 bases from V and 0 bases from J, with 17 bases between. Per germline, CDR1 GTSNPN and CDR2 SVGIG (reference sequence). The CDR3 consists of 18 residues. The CDR3 protein is CAWSVFLMTGSNTGELFF. For the CDR3, the DNA is TGTGCCTGGAGTGTATTTCTCATGACAGGCTCGAACACCGGGGAGCTGTTTTTT.

J is TRBJ2-5 and V is TRBV11-2; 12 bases are a match to TRBD2. The CDR3 loop spans 15 amino acids. The trim removed 5 bases at V and 4 bases at J, leaving 5 bases unmatched. CDR1 and CDR2 from the germline V gene are SGHAT and FQNNGV. CDR3: CASSQGLAGRETQYF. CDR3 bases: TGTGCCAGCAGCCAAGGACTAGCGGGAAGAGAGACCCAGTACTTC.

This clonotype was seen ten or more times. The chain recombines TRBV27 with TRBJ1-1; D remains unclear. V lost 1 base and J lost 2, with 8 bases in between. CDR1 and CDR2 from the germline V gene are MNHEY and SMNVEV (reference sequence). The CDR3 spans 14 residues. CDR3 in amino acids: CASSLFPRNTEAFF. As DNA, the CDR3 is TGTGCCAGCAGTTTATTCCCCCGTAACACTGAAGCTTTCTTT.